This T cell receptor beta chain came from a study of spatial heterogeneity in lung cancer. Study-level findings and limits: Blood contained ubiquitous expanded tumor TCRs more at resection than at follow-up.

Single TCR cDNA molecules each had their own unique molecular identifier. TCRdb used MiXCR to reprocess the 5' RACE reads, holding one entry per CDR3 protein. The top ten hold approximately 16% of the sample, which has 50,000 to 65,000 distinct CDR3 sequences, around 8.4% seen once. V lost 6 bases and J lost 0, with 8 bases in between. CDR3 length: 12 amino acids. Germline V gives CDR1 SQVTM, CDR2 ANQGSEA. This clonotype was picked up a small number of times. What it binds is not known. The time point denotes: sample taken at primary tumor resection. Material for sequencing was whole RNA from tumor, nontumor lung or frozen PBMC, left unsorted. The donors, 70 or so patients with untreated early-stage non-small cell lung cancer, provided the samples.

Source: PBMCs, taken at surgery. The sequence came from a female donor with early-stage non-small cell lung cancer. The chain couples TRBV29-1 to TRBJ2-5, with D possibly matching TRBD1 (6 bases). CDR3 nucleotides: TGCAGCGTAGGACAGAACCAAGAGACCCAGTACTTC. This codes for CSVGQNQETQYF.